Given below is one T cell receptor beta chain in context. As yet, its antigen is unknown. This record belongs to a study of T cells after yellow fever vaccination. The CDR3 contains 17 residues. V was pared by 1 base and J by 4 bases, with 11 bases of the junction left unmatched. Germline CDR1 is DFQATT and CDR2 is SNEGSKA (reference sequence). MiXCR, run by TCRdb on the 5' RACE reads, gives a single entry per CDR3 protein. The sample shows approximately 260,000 distinct CDR3 sequences, about 5.2% of them seen only once. Study-level results: Post-booster reappearance was seen for most primary-vaccination clones (about 96% CD4, roughly 91% CD8).

The sequence came from a man younger than 30 who received the YFV17D yellow fever vaccine. The specimen was CD4+ T cells sorted from PBMCs, collected on the day of the yellow fever booster vaccination. The chain employs TRBV20-1 and TRBJ2-2; 8 nucleotides align to TRBD2. CDR3 amino acids: CSARGNPGGRITGELFF. DNA of the CDR3: TGCAGTGCTAGAGGCAACCCGGGAGGGAGAATCACCGGGGAGCTGTTTTTT.